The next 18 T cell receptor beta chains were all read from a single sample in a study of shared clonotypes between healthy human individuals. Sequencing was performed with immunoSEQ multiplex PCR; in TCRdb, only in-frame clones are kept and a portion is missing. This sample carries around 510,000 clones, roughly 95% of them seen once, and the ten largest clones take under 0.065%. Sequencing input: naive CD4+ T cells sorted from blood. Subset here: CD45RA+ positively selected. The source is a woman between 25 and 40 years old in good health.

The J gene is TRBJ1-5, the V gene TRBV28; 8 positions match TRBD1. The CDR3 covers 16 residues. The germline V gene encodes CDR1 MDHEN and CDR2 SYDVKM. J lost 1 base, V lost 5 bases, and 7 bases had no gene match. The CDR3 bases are TGTGCCAGCAGTCCGAGGACAGGGCGAAGCAATCAGCCCCAGCATTTT. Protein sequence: CASSPRTGRSNQPQHF.

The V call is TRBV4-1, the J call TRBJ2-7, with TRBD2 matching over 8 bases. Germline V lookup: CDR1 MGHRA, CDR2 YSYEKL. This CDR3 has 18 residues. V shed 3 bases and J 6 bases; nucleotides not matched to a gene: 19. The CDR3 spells CASSQALRAGAATSEQYF. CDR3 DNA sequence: TGCGCCAGCAGCCAGGCACTGCGAGCGGGAGCGGCGACGAGCGAGCAGTACTTC.

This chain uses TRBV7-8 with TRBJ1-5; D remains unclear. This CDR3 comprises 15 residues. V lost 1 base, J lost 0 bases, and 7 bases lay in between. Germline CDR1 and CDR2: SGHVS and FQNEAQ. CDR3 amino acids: CASSLDGVSNQPQHF. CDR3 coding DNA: TGTGCCAGCAGCTTAGATGGTGTTAGCAATCAGCCCCAGCATTTT.

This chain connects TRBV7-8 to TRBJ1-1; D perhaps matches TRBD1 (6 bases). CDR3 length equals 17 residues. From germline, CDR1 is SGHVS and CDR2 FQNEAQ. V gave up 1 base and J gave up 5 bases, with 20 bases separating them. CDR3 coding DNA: TGTGCCAGCAGCTTAGGAGCGGTTGGGGGGCTGCGGACTGAAGCTTTCTTT. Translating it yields CASSLGAVGGLRTEAFF.

CDR3 bases: TGCGCCAGCAGCTTCCAACTAACGGACAATGAGCAGTTCTTC. Amino acids: CASSFQLTDNEQFF. J is TRBJ2-1 and V is TRBV5-1; D is ambiguous. Germline V lookup: CDR1 SGHRS, CDR2 YFSETQ. The CDR3 is 14 amino acids. Trimming cost V 2 bases and J 5 bases, with 11 bases left between them.

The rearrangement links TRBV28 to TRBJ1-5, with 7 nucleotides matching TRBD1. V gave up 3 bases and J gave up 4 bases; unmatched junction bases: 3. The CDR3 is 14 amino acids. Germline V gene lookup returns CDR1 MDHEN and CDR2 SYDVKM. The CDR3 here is CASSLTGKNQPQHF. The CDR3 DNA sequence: TGTGCCAGCAGTTTGACAGGGAAAAATCAGCCCCAGCATTTT.

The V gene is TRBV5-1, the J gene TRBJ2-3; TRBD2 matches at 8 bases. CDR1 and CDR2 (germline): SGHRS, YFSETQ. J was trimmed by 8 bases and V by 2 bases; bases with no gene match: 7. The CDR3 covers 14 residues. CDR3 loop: CASSFQTSDGTQYF. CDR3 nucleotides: TGCGCCAGCAGCTTCCAGACTAGCGACGGTACGCAGTATTTT.

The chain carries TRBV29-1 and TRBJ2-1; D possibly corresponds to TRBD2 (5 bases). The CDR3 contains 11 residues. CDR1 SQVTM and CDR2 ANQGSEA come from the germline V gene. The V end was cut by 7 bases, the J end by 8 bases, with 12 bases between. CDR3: CSAAARDEQFF. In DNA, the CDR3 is TGCAGCGCCGCTGCGAGGGATGAGCAGTTCTTC.

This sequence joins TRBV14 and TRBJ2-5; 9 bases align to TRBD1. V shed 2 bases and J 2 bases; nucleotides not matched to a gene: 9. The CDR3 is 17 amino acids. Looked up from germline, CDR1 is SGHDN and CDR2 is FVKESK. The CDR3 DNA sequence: TGTGCCAGCAGCCAATTCTACAGGGGGCCTACTCAAGAGACCCAGTACTTC. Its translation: CASSQFYRGPTQETQYF.

The CDR3 coding sequence is TGTGCCAGCTCACCCTCGACAGCGGGAGAAGAGACCCAGTACTTC. This gives the protein CASSPSTAGEETQYF. The chain recombines TRBV18 with TRBJ2-5; 8 positions agree with TRBD2. With 3 bases clipped from V and 3 bases from J, the junction kept 6 bases outside the gene matches. The CDR3 has 15 residues. Germline V gives CDR1 KGHSH, CDR2 LQKENI.

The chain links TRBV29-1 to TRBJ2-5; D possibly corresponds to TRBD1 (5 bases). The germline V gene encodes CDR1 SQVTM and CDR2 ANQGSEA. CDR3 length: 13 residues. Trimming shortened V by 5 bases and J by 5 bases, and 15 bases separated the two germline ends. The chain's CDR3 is CSVTQGGRETQYF. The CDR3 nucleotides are TGCAGCGTTACGCAGGGTGGGCGGGAGACCCAGTACTTC.

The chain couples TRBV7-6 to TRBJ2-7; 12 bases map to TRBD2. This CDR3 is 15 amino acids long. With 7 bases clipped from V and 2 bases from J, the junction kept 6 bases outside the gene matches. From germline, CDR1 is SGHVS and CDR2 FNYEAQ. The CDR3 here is CASTELAGGTYEQYF. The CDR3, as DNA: TGTGCCAGCACCGAACTAGCGGGGGGCACCTACGAGCAGTACTTC.

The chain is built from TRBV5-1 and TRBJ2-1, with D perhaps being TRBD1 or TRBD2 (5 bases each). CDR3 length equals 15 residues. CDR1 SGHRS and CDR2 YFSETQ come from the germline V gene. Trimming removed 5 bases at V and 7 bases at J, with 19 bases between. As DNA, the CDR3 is TGCGCCAGCAGTGGACGGGACGGCGTTGTGAATGAGCAGTTCTTC. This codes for CASSGRDGVVNEQFF.

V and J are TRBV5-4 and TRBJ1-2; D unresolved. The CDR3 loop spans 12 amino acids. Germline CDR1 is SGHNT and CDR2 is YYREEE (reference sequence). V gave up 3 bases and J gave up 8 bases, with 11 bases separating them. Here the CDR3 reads CASSSRYGGYTF. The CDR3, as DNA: TGTGCCAGCAGCTCGCGGTACGGCGGCTACACCTTC.

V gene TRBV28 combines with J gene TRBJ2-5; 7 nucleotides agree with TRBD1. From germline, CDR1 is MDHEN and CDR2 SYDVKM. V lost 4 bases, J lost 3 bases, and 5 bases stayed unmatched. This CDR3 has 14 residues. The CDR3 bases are TGTGCCAGCAGTTCCGGGACAGCAGAAGAGACCCAGTACTTC. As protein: CASSSGTAEETQYF.

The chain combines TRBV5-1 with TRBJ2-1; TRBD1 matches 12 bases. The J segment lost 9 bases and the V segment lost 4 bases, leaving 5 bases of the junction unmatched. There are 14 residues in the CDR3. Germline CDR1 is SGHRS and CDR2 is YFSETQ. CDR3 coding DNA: TGCGCCAGCAGCCCGGGACAGGGGGCGGGTGAGCAGTTCTTC. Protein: CASSPGQGAGEQFF.

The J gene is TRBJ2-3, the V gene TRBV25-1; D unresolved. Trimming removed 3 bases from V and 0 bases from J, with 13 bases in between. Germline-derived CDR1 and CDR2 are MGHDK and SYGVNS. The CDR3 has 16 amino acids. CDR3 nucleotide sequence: TGTGCCAGCAGTGACTCCCTGGAGCGCAGCACAGATACGCAGTATTTT. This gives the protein CASSDSLERSTDTQYF.

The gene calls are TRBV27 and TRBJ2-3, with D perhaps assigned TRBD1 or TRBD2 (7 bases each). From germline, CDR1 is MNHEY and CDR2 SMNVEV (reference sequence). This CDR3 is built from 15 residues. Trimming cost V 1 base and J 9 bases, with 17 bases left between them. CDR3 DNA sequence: TGTGCCAGCAGTTTATGGGAGGGGGGACAGTCGACGCAGTATTTT. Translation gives CASSLWEGGQSTQYF.